These 10 T cell receptor beta chains originate from one sample sequenced in a study of regulatory T cells in long-lasting Graves disease. iRepertoire HTBI primers and Arm-PCR of CDR3 regions built TCR beta libraries. TCRdb ran MiXCR on the multiplex PCR reads and lists one entry per CDR3 protein. Here the sample spans about 220,000 distinct CDR3 sequences, roughly 19% being singletons. Described time point: newly diagnosed GD, antithyroid drugs for less than 3 months. The authors made the TCR library using RNA they extracted from PBMCs. This sample also belongs to another study, concerning T cells in Graves' hyperthyroidism and ophthalmopathy.

Specimen: peripheral blood mononuclear cells (PBMCs), collected at new diagnosis, from a patient treated with antithyroid drugs. These receptors came from a woman in her twenties or thirties with Graves disease.

At least ten counts were recorded for this clonotype. The J gene is TRBJ1-5, the V gene TRBV12-3 or TRBV12-4; no clear D gene. The CDR3 covers 13 residues. Deletions cut 3 bases from V and 5 bases from J, with 8 bases between. The CDR3 is CASSFRGDQPQHF. Written as DNA, the CDR3 is TGTGCCAGCAGTTTTAGAGGAGATCAGCCCCAGCATTTT.

This clonotype has at least ten counts. This chain connects TRBV30 to TRBJ1-1; D may be TRBD1 (5 bases). The CDR3 covers 15 residues. The germline V and J ends were trimmed by 4 bases and 0 bases, with 15 bases remaining between them. CDR1 GTSNPN and CDR2 SVGIG come from the germline V gene (reference sequence). The CDR3 protein is CAWNPGPYMNTEAFF. In DNA form, the CDR3 reads TGTGCCTGGAATCCAGGGCCATACATGAACACTGAAGCTTTCTTT.

This clonotype showed up many times. CDR3 loop: CSVFDATTYEQYF. In nucleotides, the CDR3 is TGCAGCGTTTTTGACGCAACCACCTACGAGCAGTACTTC. The V gene is TRBV29-1, the J gene TRBJ2-7; D is unresolved. Germline loops: CDR1 SQVTM, CDR2 ANQGSEA. The CDR3 is made up of 13 amino acids. V lost 5 bases to trimming and J lost 2 bases, with 13 bases between them.

This clonotype was counted ten times or more. The chain joins TRBV28 to TRBJ1-2, with 10 bases identical to TRBD1. Germline V gene data show CDR1 as MDHEN and CDR2 as SYDVKM. V lost 5 bases to trimming and J lost 5 bases; unmatched junction nucleotides: 5. The CDR3 is 14 residues long. The CDR3 loop is CASSPGTGEYGYTF. The CDR3 coding sequence is TGTGCCAGCAGTCCCGGGACAGGGGAGTATGGCTACACCTTC.

This clonotype was picked up many times. The chain has TRBV19 and TRBJ1-1; 8 nucleotides agree with TRBD1. This CDR3 contains 13 residues. V shed 8 bases and J 10 bases; nucleotides not matched to a gene: 12. Germline V gene data show CDR1 as LNHDA and CDR2 as SQIVND (reference sequence). The CDR3 reads CASSKQGGIGAFF. The CDR3 DNA follows: TGTGCCAGTTCGAAACAGGGGGGTATCGGAGCTTTCTTT.

In its sample, this clonotype was seen many times. This sequence joins TRBV6-2 or TRBV6-3 and TRBJ1-2, with D uncertain. The V gene's germline CDR1 is MNHEY and CDR2 SVGEGT. The V end was cut by 0 bases, the J end by 3 bases, with 11 bases between. The CDR3 covers 15 residues. The CDR3 sequence is CASSYSTTPHYGYTF. CDR3 coding DNA: TGTGCCAGCAGTTACTCCACCACGCCCCACTATGGCTACACCTTC.

This clonotype was seen at least ten times. The V and J genes are TRBV7-8 and TRBJ2-7; no firm D call. The germline CDR1 and CDR2 sequences are SGHVS and FQNEAQ. Trimming took off 4 bases at V and 3 bases at J, with 13 bases between the two ends. This CDR3 region has 14 residues. The CDR3 loop reads CASSSGMNLYEQYF. CDR3 nucleotide sequence: TGTGCCAGCAGCTCCGGAATGAACCTCTACGAGCAGTACTTC.

The V call is TRBV7-8, the J call TRBJ1-2; TRBD1 matches at 7 bases. V was pared by 5 bases and J by 2 bases, with 8 bases of the junction left unmatched. The CDR3 contains 15 residues. Germline values: CDR1 SGHVS, CDR2 FQNEAQ. CDR3 amino acids: CASSPGQQPNYGYTF. In DNA form, the CDR3 reads TGTGCCAGCAGCCCGGGACAGCAACCGAACTATGGCTACACCTTC.

Ten or more counts support this clonotype. The CDR3 DNA is TGTGCCTGGACAGACGGCTGGGAGCAGTACTTC. Its protein is CAWTDGWEQYF. The chain has TRBV30 and TRBJ2-7; D is undetermined. V lost 4 bases and J lost 7, with 11 bases in between. CDR1 GTSNPN and CDR2 SVGIG come from the germline V gene (reference sequence). This CDR3 is 11 amino acids long.

This clonotype was counted many times. The V call is TRBV20-1, the J call TRBJ1-6; TRBD1 matches at 8 bases. This CDR3 is built from 13 residues. The germline CDR1 and CDR2 sequences are DFQATT and SNEGSKA (reference sequence). With V trimmed by 4 bases and J by 7 bases, 3 bases remained unmatched. CDR3: CSATGGGNSPLHF. CDR3 DNA sequence: TGCAGTGCTACAGGGGGCGGCAATTCACCCCTCCACTTT.